This is a list of T cell receptor beta chains from one sample in a study of early T cells in non-severe SARS-CoV-2 infection. TCRdb ran MiXCR on the 5' RACE reads and lists one entry per CDR3 protein. The table includes tens of thousands of distinct CDR3 sequences, approximately 6.2% detected once. Sequencing was carried out using whole blood. These receptors all stem from an adult who was a healthcare worker with PCR-confirmed SARS-CoV-2 infection or an uninfected control (not recorded which). Each CDR3 is given with its conserved first and last residue.

j_call v_call cdr3_aa
TRBJ2-3 TRBV12-3/TRBV12-4 CASSLGPNTDTQYF
TRBJ2-7 TRBV11-2 CASSQNLASEQYF
TRBJ2-2 TRBV11-2 CASSLRTGGPGELFF
TRBJ1-1 TRBV4-2 CASSQDRAFF
TRBJ2-3 TRBV20-1 CSARSSGGARTDTQYF
TRBJ1-2 TRBV2 CASREDRNNYGYTF
TRBJ1-2 TRBV5-1 CASSLGTGDLSGYTF
TRBJ1-1 TRBV20-1 CSARAGTGASEAFF
TRBJ1-2 TRBV12-3/TRBV12-4 CASSHYRGGYGYTF
TRBJ1-2 TRBV19 CASSRQQRNYGYTF
TRBJ2-5 TRBV9 CASSVVGGGETQYF
TRBJ1-5 TRBV5-4 CASSTGLQQPQHF
TRBJ2-7 TRBV4-2 CASSQGGTRFYEQYF
TRBJ2-2 TRBV7-8 CASSLSRAVAGELFF
TRBJ1-2 TRBV11-2 CASSPAAPGQGATNYGYTF
TRBJ1-1 TRBV11-3 CASSFGTGNTEAFF
TRBJ2-1 TRBV20-1 CSASPQGAANEQFF
TRBJ2-3 TRBV6-2/TRBV6-3 CASTALRGGTDTQYF
TRBJ1-1 TRBV20-1 CSAARQRNTEAFF
TRBJ2-1 TRBV13 CASSLGAAGRVLSEQFF
TRBJ1-6 TRBV20-1 CSARVQGNNSPLHF
TRBJ1-5 TRBV27 CASSRGPGNSNQPQHF
TRBJ2-7 TRBV9 CASSATGVTYEQYF
TRBJ1-2 TRBV7-9 CASSEGLRYGYTF
TRBJ2-2 TRBV6-1 CASSVYRGVSTGELFF
TRBJ2-1 TRBV28 CASSRLAGGRNEQFF
TRBJ1-5 TRBV5-1 CASSLGLGGSNQPQHF
TRBJ2-4 TRBV5-1 CARKNIQYF
TRBJ2-5 TRBV6-6 CASQGGAETQYF
TRBJ2-5 TRBV12-3/TRBV12-4 CASTREDRLQKTQYF
TRBJ2-2 TRBV7-6 CASSLAQTGELFF
TRBJ2-2 TRBV29-1 CSVGTNTGELFF
TRBJ1-2 TRBV18 CASSTGTDKGNYGYTF
TRBJ1-6 TRBV7-2 CASSLLNSPLHF
TRBJ1-1 TRBV6-6 CASRPTTLKNTEAFF
TRBJ1-4 TRBV2 CASGRDRTNEKLFF
TRBJ2-7 TRBV9 CASSRRDSFYEQYF
TRBJ2-1 TRBV12-3/TRBV12-4 CASSPLLAGIHNEQFF
TRBJ1-6 TRBV6-2/TRBV6-3 CASRYRDDTHF
TRBJ2-1 TRBV6-2/TRBV6-3 CASSYSRYNEQFF
TRBJ1-5 TRBV6-1 CASRKQGSNQPQHF
TRBJ1-2 TRBV27 CASHPGRGRADGYTF
TRBJ1-1 TRBV5-1 CASSLDFQNRGTEAFF
TRBJ1-5 TRBV12-3/TRBV12-4 CASSLSTAVNQPQHF
TRBJ1-3 TRBV4-2 CASSQAAASSGNTIYF
TRBJ2-1 TRBV7-2 CASSLYSGGVNEQFF
TRBJ1-1 TRBV4-3 CASSQEAVMNTEAFF
TRBJ2-7 TRBV20-1 CSAREQGSYEQYF
TRBJ2-4 TRBV12-3/TRBV12-4 CASSLRGDIQYF